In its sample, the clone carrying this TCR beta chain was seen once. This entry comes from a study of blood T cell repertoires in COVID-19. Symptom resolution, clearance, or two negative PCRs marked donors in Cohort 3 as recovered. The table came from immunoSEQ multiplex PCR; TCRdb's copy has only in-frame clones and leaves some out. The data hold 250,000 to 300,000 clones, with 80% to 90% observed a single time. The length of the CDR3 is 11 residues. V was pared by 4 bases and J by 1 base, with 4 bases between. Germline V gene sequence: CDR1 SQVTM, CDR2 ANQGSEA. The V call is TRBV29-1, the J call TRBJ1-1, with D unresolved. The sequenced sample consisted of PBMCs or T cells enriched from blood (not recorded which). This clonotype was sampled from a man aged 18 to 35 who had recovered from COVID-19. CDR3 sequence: CSVGQNTEAFF. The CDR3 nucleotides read TGCAGCGTTGGGCAGAACACTGAAGCTTTCTTT. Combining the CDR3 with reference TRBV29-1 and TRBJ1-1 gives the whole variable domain SAVISQKPSRDICQRGTSLTIQCQVDSQVTMMFWYRQQPGQSLTLIATANQGSEATYESGFVIDKFPISRPNLTFSTLTVSNMSPEDSSIYLCSVGQNTEAFFGQGTRLTVV.